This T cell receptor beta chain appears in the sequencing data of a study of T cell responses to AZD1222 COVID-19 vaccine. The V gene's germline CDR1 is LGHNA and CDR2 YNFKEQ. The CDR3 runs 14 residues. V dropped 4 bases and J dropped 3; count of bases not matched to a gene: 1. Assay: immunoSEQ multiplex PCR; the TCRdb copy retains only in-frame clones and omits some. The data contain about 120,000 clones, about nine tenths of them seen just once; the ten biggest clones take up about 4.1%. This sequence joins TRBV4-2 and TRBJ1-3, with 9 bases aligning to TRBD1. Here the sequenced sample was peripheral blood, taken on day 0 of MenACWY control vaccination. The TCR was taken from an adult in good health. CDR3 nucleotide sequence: TGTGCCAGCAGCCCGGGACAGGGTGGAAACACCATATATTTT. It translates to CASSPGQGGNTIYF.